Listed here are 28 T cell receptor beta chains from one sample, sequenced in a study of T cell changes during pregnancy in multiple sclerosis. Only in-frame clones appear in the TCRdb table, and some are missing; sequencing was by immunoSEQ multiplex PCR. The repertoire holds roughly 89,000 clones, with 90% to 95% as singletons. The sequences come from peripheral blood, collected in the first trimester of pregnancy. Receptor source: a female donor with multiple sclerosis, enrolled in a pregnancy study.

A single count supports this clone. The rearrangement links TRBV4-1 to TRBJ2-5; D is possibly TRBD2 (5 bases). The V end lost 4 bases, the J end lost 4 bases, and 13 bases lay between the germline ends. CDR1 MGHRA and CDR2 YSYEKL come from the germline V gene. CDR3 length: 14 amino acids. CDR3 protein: CASSPASAGETQYF. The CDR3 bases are TGCGCCAGCAGCCCCGCCTCGGCGGGAGAGACCCAGTACTTC.

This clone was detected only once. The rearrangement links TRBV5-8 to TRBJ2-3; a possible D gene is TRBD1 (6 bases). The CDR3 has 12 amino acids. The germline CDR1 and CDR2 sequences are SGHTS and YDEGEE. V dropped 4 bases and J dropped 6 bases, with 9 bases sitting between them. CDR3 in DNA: TGTGCCAGCAGCGAGGACAGTGATACGCAGTATTTT. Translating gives CASSEDSDTQYF.

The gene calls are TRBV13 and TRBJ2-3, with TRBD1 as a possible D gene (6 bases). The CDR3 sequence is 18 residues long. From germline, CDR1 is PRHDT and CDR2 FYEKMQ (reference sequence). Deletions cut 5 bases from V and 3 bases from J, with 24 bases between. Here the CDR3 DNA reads TGTGCCAGCAGCCGACCTAGTAACGACAGGCGGGTGACAGATACGCAGTATTTT. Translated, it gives CASSRPSNDRRVTDTQYF.

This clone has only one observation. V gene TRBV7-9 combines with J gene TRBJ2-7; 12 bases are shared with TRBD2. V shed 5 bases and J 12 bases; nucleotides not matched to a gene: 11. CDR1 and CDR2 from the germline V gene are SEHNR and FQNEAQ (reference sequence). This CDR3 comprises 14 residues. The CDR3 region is CASSKRGLAGGPYF. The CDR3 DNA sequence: TGTGCCAGCAGCAAACGTGGGCTAGCGGGGGGGCCGTACTTC.

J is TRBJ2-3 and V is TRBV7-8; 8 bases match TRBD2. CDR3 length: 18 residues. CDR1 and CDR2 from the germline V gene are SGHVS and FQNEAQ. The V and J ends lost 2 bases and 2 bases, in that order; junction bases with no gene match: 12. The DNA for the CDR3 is TGTGCCAGCAGCTTACTTGACCTGGTAGCGGGAAACACAGATACGCAGTATTTT. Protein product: CASSLLDLVAGNTDTQYF.

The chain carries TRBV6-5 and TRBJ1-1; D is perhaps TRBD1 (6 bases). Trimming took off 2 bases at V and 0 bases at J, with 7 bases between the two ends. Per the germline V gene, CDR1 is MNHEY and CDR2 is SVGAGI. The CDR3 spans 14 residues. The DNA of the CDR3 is TGTGCCAGCAGTTACGGACAGTTGAACACTGAAGCTTTCTTT. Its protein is CASSYGQLNTEAFF.

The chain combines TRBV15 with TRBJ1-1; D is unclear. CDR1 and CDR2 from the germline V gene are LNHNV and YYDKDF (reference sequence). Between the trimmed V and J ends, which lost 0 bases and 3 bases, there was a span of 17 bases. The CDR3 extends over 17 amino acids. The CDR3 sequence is CATSRDSPRLWDTEAFF. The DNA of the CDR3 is TGTGCCACCAGCAGAGATTCCCCCAGGTTGTGGGACACTGAAGCTTTCTTT.

CDR3 residues: CASTKDRANSPLHF. CDR3 sequence (DNA): TGCGCCAGTACAAAGGACAGGGCAAATTCACCCCTCCACTTT. This chain joins TRBV5-1 and TRBJ1-6; 8 nucleotides agree with TRBD1. Germline V gene sequence: CDR1 SGHRS, CDR2 YFSETQ. After removal of 8 bases from V and 7 bases from J, the junction contained 8 bases not matched to a gene. The length of the CDR3 is 14 residues.

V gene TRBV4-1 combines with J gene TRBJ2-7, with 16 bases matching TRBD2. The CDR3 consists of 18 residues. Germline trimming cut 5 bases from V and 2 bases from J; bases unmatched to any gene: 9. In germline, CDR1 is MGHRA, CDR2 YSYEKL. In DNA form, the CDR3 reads TGCGCCAGCAGCGAAACCCTTGGGACTAGCGGGGGGGCCTACGAGCAGTACTTC. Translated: CASSETLGTSGGAYEQYF.

CDR3 loop: CASSEEALRHSYNEQFF. In DNA, the CDR3 is TGTGCCAGCAGTGAAGAGGCTCTCCGACATTCCTACAATGAGCAGTTCTTC. The chain combines TRBV2 with TRBJ2-1; no clear D gene. This CDR3 spans 17 amino acids. Germline CDR1 SNHLY, CDR2 FYNNEI. Trimming stripped 1 base from V and 1 base from J, with 14 bases between. Using reference TRBV2 and TRBJ2-1 for the parts outside the CDR3, the full variable domain is EPEVTQTPSHQVTQMGQEVILRCVPISNHLYFYWYRQILGQKVEFLVSFYNNEISEKSEIFDDQFSVERPDGSNFTLKIRSTKLEDSAMYFCASSEEALRHSYNEQFFGPGTRLTVL.

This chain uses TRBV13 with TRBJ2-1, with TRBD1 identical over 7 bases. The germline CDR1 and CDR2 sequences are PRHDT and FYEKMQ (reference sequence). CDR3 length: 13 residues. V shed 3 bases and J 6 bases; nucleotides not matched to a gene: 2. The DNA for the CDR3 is TGTGCCAGCAGCTTGGGACAGCCCAATGAGCAGTTCTTC. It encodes CASSLGQPNEQFF.

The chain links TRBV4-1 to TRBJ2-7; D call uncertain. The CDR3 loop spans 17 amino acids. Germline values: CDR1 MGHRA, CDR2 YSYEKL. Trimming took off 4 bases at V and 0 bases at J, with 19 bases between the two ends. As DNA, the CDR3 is TGCGCCAGCAGCCCGCTGGGCCTATCAGGATCCTCCTACGAGCAGTACTTC. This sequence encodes CASSPLGLSGSSYEQYF.

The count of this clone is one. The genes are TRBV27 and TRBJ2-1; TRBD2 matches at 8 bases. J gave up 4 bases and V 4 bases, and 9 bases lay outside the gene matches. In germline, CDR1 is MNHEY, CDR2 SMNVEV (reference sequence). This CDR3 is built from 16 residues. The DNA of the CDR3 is TGTGCCAGCAGTTCGGATCCGGGACTAGAATACAATGAGCAGTTCTTC. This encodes CASSSDPGLEYNEQFF.

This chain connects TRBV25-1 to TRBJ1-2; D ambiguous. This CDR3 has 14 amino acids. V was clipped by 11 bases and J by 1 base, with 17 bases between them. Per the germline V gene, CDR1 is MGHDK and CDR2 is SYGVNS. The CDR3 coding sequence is TGTGCCGCCCTAAAGGGAGGAAGTAACTATGGCTACACCTTC. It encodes CAALKGGSNYGYTF.

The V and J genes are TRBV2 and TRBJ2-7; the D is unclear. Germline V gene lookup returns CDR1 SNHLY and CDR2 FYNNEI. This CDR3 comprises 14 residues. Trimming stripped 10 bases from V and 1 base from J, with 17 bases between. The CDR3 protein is CATHDQELSYEQYF. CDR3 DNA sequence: TGTGCCACCCACGACCAGGAACTTTCCTACGAGCAGTACTTC.

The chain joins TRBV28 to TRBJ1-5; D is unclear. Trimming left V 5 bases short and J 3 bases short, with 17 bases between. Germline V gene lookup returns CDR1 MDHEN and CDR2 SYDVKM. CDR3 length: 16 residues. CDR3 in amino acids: CASSPHRRDYNQPQHF. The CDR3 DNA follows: TGTGCCAGCAGTCCCCACCGACGAGACTACAATCAGCCCCAGCATTTT.

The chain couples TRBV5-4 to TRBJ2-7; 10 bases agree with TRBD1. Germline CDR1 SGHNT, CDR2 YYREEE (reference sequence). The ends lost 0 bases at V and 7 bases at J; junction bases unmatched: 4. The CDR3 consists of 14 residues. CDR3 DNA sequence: TGTGCCAGCAGCTTGGGACAGGGGGCTTTTGAGCAGTACTTC. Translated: CASSLGQGAFEQYF.

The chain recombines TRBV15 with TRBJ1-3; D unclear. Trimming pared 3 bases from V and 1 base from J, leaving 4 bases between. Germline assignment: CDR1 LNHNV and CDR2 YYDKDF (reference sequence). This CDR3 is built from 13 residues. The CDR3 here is CATSRTSGNTIYF. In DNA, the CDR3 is TGTGCCACCAGCAGGACATCTGGAAACACCATATATTTT.

The CDR3 protein is CASSDRQTYATNEKLFF. The DNA of the CDR3 is TGTGCCAGCAGTGATAGACAGACCTATGCAACTAATGAAAAACTGTTTTTT. The rearrangement joins TRBV6-1 to TRBJ1-4; possible D gene TRBD1, 5 bases. This CDR3 has 17 residues. V was trimmed by 3 bases and J by 0 bases, leaving 14 bases between them. Germline CDR1 is MNHNS and CDR2 is SASEGT.

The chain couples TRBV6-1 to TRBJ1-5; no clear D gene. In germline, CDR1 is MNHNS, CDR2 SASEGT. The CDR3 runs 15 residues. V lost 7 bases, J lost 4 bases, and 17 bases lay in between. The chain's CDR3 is CASTPDTVGNQPQHF. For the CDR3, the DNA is TGTGCCAGCACCCCAGACACCGTCGGAAATCAGCCCCAGCATTTT.

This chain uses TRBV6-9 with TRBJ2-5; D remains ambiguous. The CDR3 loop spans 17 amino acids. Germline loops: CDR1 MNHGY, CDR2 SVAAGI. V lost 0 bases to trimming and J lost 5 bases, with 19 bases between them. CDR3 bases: TGTGCCAGCAGTTATTCACCGGGTCTAAAAGTTGGGGAGACCCAGTACTTC. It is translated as CASSYSPGLKVGETQYF.

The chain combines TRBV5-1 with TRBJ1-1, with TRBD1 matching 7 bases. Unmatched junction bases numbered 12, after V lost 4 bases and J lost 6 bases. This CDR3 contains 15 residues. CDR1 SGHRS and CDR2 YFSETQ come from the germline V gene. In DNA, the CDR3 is TGCGCCAGCAGCCCTGGGTACAGGGGTTGGTCTGAAGCTTTCTTT. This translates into CASSPGYRGWSEAFF.

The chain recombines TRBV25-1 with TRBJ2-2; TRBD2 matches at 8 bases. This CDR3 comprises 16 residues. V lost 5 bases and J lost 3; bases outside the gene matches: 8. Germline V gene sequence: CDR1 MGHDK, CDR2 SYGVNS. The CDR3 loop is CASSRGSGGYTGELFF. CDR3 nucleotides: TGTGCCAGCAGTCGCGGAAGCGGGGGATACACCGGGGAGCTGTTTTTT.

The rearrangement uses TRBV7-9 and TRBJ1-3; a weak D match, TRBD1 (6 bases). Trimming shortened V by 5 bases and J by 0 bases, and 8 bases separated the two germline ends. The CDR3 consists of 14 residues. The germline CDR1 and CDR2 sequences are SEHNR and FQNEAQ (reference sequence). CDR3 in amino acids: CASSEGVSGNTIYF. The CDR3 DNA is TGTGCCAGCAGCGAGGGGGTCTCTGGAAACACCATATATTTT.

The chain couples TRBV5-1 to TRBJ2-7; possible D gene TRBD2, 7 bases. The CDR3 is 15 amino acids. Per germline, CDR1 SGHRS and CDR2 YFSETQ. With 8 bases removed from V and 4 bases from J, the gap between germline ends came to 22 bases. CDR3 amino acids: CASPWGGGPRYEQYF. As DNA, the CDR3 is TGCGCCAGTCCCTGGGGAGGGGGGCCTCGGTACGAGCAGTACTTC. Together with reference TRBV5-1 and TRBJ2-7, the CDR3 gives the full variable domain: KAGVTQTPRYLIKTRGQQVTLSCSPISGHRSVSWYQQTPGQGLQFLFEYFSETQRNKGNFPGRFSGRQFSNSRSEMNVSTLELGDSALYLCASPWGGGPRYEQYFGPGTRLTVT.

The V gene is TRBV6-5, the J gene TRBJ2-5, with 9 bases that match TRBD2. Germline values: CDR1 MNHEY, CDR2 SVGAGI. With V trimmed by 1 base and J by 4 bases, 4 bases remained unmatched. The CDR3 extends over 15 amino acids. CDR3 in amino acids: CASSYLGLASETQYF. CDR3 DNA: TGTGCCAGCAGTTACTTGGGACTAGCATCAGAGACCCAGTACTTC.

CDR3 coding DNA: TGTGCCAGCAGCTTGGGACAAAGAAATTCACCCCTCCACTTT. It is translated as CASSLGQRNSPLHF. The chain combines TRBV7-3 with TRBJ1-6, with D possibly TRBD1 on 6 matching bases. V dropped 3 bases and J dropped 7 bases, with 10 bases sitting between them. CDR1 and CDR2 (germline): SGHTA, FQGTGA. This CDR3 contains 14 residues.

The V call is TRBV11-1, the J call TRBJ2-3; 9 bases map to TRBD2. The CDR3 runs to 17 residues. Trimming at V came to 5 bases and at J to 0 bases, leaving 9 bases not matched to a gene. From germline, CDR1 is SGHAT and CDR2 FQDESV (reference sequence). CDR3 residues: CASSVLAGTSSTDTQYF. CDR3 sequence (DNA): TGTGCCAGCAGCGTCCTAGCGGGGACCTCTAGCACAGATACGCAGTATTTT.